This TCR beta chain emerged from a study of cytomegalovirus exposure and HLA in healthy donors. The germline V and J ends were trimmed by 5 bases and 7 bases, with 12 bases remaining between them. CDR1 and CDR2 (germline): MDHEN, SYDVKM. The CDR3 extends over 13 amino acids. Both 60 Vbeta primers and 13 Jbeta primers went into the PCR. Produced via immunoSEQ multiplex PCR; TCRdb's table is partial and in-frame only. The table has about 200,000 clones, 83% seen once. The receptor was isolated from a girl aged 5 to 17 in good health and CMV-seronegative. V and J are TRBV28 and TRBJ2-1; no clear D gene. Sequenced input: PBMCs. The CDR3 sequence is CASSILVQNEQFF. CDR3 nucleotides: TGTGCCAGCAGTATCCTCGTCCAGAATGAGCAGTTCTTC.